The 6 T cell receptor beta chains in this list originate from one sample, sequenced in a study of human T cells and chemical hapten exposure. The sample's time point: pre-sensitization, week 0. As for treatment: therapeutic diphenylcyclopropenone sensitization with weekly scalp DPC. In TCRdb, the RACE reads were re-called with MiXCR into one record per CDR3 protein. This repertoire shows tens of thousands of distinct CDR3 sequences, about 9% found once; its top ten account for around 14%. This specimen consisted of whole blood, obtained in connection with sensitization to the hapten diphenylcyclopropenone (DPC). These receptors originate from a woman aged 40 to 50 with alopecia areata. Some clones in this sample may be carry-over from other donors' samples.

At least ten counts were recorded for this clonotype. This chain joins TRBV3-1 and TRBJ2-1; 9 nucleotides match TRBD1. Germline V gene lookup returns CDR1 LGHDT and CDR2 YNNKEL (reference sequence). Germline trimming cut 1 base from V and 9 bases from J; bases unmatched to any gene: 7. There are 15 residues in the CDR3. Here the CDR3 DNA reads TGTGCCAGCAGCCAAGGACAGGGGGGATGGGGTGAGCAGTTCTTC. Translation: CASSQGQGGWGEQFF.

In this sample, this clonotype turned up a few times. One junction end does not reproduce the germline sequence, and a read error may be involved. The chain links TRBV29-1 to TRBJ2-7; D call uncertain. The CDR3 covers 10 residues. Per germline, CDR1 SQVTM and CDR2 ANQGSEA. The CDR3 is CSVEAYEQYF. The CDR3 nucleotides are TGCAGCGTGGAAGCCTACGAGCAGTACTTC.

This clonotype was counted at least ten times. V gene TRBV13 combines with J gene TRBJ2-3; TRBD1 matches 8 bases. CDR3 length: 15 amino acids. Germline assignment: CDR1 PRHDT and CDR2 FYEKMQ (reference sequence). Trimming at V came to 4 bases and at J to 0 bases, leaving 3 bases not matched to a gene. DNA of the CDR3: TGTGCCAGCAGCTCGGACAGGGAAAGCACAGATACGCAGTATTTT. It codes for CASSSDRESTDTQYF.

V gene TRBV30 combines with J gene TRBJ2-2, with D tentatively TRBD1 (6 bases). Trimming shortened V by 5 bases and J by 1 base, and 14 bases separated the two germline ends. Germline V CDR1 and CDR2: GTSNPN, SVGIG (reference sequence). The CDR3 has 15 residues. As DNA, the CDR3 is TGTGCCTGGGCCAGACAGGCGGAGAACACCGGGGAGCTGTTTTTT. It specifies CAWARQAENTGELFF.

This clonotype was counted only a few times. The rearrangement joins TRBV4-2 to TRBJ2-7; tentative D call: TRBD2 (6 bases). The germline CDR1 and CDR2 sequences are LGHNA and YNFKEQ. There are 16 residues in the CDR3. V lost 0 bases to trimming and J lost 2 bases, with 14 bases between them. This CDR3 is CASSQEVPSEPYEQYF. CDR3 nucleotides: TGTGCCAGCAGCCAAGAGGTCCCTAGCGAGCCCTACGAGCAGTACTTC.

J is TRBJ1-1 and V is TRBV29-1, with unresolved D. The V gene's germline CDR1 is SQVTM and CDR2 ANQGSEA. V lost 7 bases and J 3 bases, leaving 6 bases between the germline ends. The CDR3 totals 10 residues. The CDR3 nucleotides read TGCAGCGCCACAGACACTGAAGCTTTCTTT. Its translation is CSATDTEAFF.